The 17 T cell receptor beta chains below come from one sample, sequenced in a study of cytomegalovirus exposure and HLA in healthy donors. Primers: 60 Vbeta forward and 13 Jbeta reverse. Assay: immunoSEQ multiplex PCR; the TCRdb copy retains only in-frame clones and omits some. The data show around 200,000 clones, approximately 79% seen once. Material for sequencing was PBMCs. The receptors here all came from a woman aged 18 to 35 in good health and CMV-seronegative.

This chain uses TRBV4-1 with TRBJ1-1; weak D call: TRBD1 (5 bases). Trimming pared 1 base from V and 3 bases from J, leaving 6 bases between. Germline V lookup: CDR1 MGHRA, CDR2 YSYEKL. The CDR3 spans 13 residues. The CDR3: CASSQGQYTEAFF. CDR3 DNA sequence: TGCGCCAGCAGCCAAGGACAGTACACTGAAGCTTTCTTT.

This chain joins TRBV2 and TRBJ2-1; 7 bases match TRBD2. The V gene's germline CDR1 is SNHLY and CDR2 FYNNEI. V was pared by 5 bases and J by 2 bases, with 12 bases of the junction left unmatched. This CDR3 has 17 amino acids. CDR3 region: CASSSGEAGPPYNEQFF. The CDR3 nucleotides are TGTGCCAGCAGTTCCGGGGAAGCGGGGCCGCCCTACAATGAGCAGTTCTTC.

The chain employs TRBV2 and TRBJ1-2; TRBD1 is a possible D gene (6 bases). Germline CDR1 and CDR2: SNHLY and FYNNEI. This CDR3 region has 14 residues. Trimming took off 8 bases at V and 0 bases at J, with 13 bases between the two ends. CDR3 in amino acids: CASVKQGSNYGYTF. The CDR3 DNA follows: TGTGCCAGCGTTAAACAGGGTTCTAACTATGGCTACACCTTC.

The V and J genes are TRBV27 and TRBJ1-4, with TRBD1 as a possible D gene (5 bases). CDR1 and CDR2 from the germline V gene are MNHEY and SMNVEV (reference sequence). CDR3 size: 15 residues. The V gene lost 8 bases and the J gene lost 1 base, with 14 bases spanning the gap. This chain's CDR3 is CASFGLGGTNEKLFF. The CDR3, as DNA: TGTGCCAGCTTTGGACTGGGGGGAACTAATGAAAAACTGTTTTTT.

This chain links TRBV9 with TRBJ1-5; D not resolved. V dropped 0 bases and J dropped 5 bases, with 3 bases sitting between them. The CDR3 is 12 amino acids. Germline V gene data show CDR1 as SGDLS and CDR2 as YYNGEE. The CDR3 is CASSVADQPQHF. The CDR3 bases are TGTGCCAGCAGCGTAGCGGATCAGCCCCAGCATTTT.

The chain couples TRBV19 to TRBJ2-7; 9 bases fit TRBD2. The germline V gene has CDR1 LNHDA and CDR2 SQIVND (reference sequence). V dropped 4 bases and J dropped 5; count of bases not matched to a gene: 12. The CDR3 has 16 residues. Here the CDR3 reads CASSNTGRGGRDEQYF. The CDR3 DNA sequence: TGTGCCAGTAGTAACACTGGGCGAGGCGGGAGGGACGAGCAGTACTTC.

A few counts support this clone. The chain has TRBV6-1 and TRBJ1-1; TRBD1 might be the D (5 bases). The CDR3 runs to 14 residues. Germline V CDR1 and CDR2: MNHNS, SASEGT. Trimming took off 4 bases at V and 6 bases at J, with 15 bases between the two ends. CDR3 loop: CASSGAFRVAEAFF. CDR3 bases: TGTGCCAGCAGTGGAGCCTTCAGGGTTGCTGAAGCTTTCTTT.

The V and J genes are TRBV4-2 and TRBJ1-1; 7 bases fit TRBD1. V shed 0 bases, J shed 2 bases, and the junction held 9 bases outside the gene matches. The CDR3 totals 17 residues. Germline V lookup: CDR1 LGHNA, CDR2 YNFKEQ. CDR3 DNA: TGTGCCAGCAGCCAAGATGCGAGACAGGGATCCAACACTGAAGCTTTCTTT. The encoded protein is CASSQDARQGSNTEAFF.

The CDR3 DNA reads as TGTGCCAGCAGCTTAGAGGGGGCCGTGAATTCACCCCTCCACTTT. Encoded protein: CASSLEGAVNSPLHF. The V gene is TRBV13, the J gene TRBJ1-6; 7 bases are shared with TRBD1. V lost 1 base to trimming and J lost 7 bases; unmatched junction nucleotides: 4. The V gene's germline CDR1 is PRHDT and CDR2 FYEKMQ (reference sequence). CDR3 length equals 15 residues.

The V and J genes are TRBV27 and TRBJ1-6, with 9 bases identical to TRBD1. Germline V gene data show CDR1 as MNHEY and CDR2 as SMNVEV (reference sequence). This CDR3 region has 19 residues. V was pared by 8 bases and J by 0 bases, with 14 bases of the junction left unmatched. For the CDR3, the DNA is TGTGCCAGCTCCATCCTCCGGGGACAGGGAAGCTCCTATAATTCACCCCTCCACTTT. This codes for CASSILRGQGSSYNSPLHF.

Written as DNA, the CDR3 is TGTGCCAAGAGGGCATCCCCCTACGAGCAGTACTTC. This gives the protein CAKRASPYEQYF. The chain combines TRBV7-6 with TRBJ2-7; a possible D gene is TRBD2 (5 bases). The CDR3 spans 12 residues. The germline V and J ends were trimmed by 10 bases and 2 bases, with 12 bases remaining between them. Per the germline V gene, CDR1 is SGHVS and CDR2 is FNYEAQ.

This chain links TRBV4-1 with TRBJ1-2; a possible D gene is TRBD1 (5 bases). The CDR3 contains 13 residues. Trimming cost V 3 bases and J 6 bases, with 11 bases left between them. The germline V gene encodes CDR1 MGHRA and CDR2 YSYEKL. Here the CDR3 reads CASSQLVTDGYTF. Here the CDR3 DNA reads TGCGCCAGCAGCCAGTTGGTGACAGATGGCTACACCTTC.

CDR3 DNA sequence: TGTGCCAGCAGCCCGGGACTAGCGGGGGGGCCGGTCAGCACAGATACGCAGTATTTT. Protein sequence: CASSPGLAGGPVSTDTQYF. The V gene is TRBV7-7, the J gene TRBJ2-3; TRBD2 matches at 16 bases. Germline CDR1 is SSHAT and CDR2 is FNYEAQ (reference sequence). The trim removed 5 bases at V and 0 bases at J, leaving 8 bases unmatched. CDR3 length equals 19 residues. The complete variable domain, with remaining parts taken from reference TRBV7-7 and TRBJ2-3, reads GAGVSQSPRYKVTKRGQDVTLRCDPISSHATLYWYQQALGQGPEFLTYFNYEAQPDKSGLPSDRFSAERPEGSISTLTIQRTEQRDSAMYRCASSPGLAGGPVSTDTQYFGPGTRLTVL.

This CDR3 is CASSPQFPDRDNSPLHF. The CDR3, as DNA: TGTGCCAGCTCACCACAGTTTCCGGACAGGGATAATTCACCCCTCCACTTT. The chain joins TRBV18 to TRBJ1-6; 8 nucleotides line up with TRBD1. V was clipped by 1 base and J by 5 bases; unmatched bases: 7. Germline V lookup: CDR1 KGHSH, CDR2 LQKENI. This CDR3 is built from 17 residues.

The CDR3 DNA follows: TGTGCCAGTAGTATAGCGGGAGGGCCAGGAGATACGCAGTATTTT. It encodes CASSIAGGPGDTQYF. This chain links TRBV19 with TRBJ2-3; the match to TRBD2 covers 8 bases. The CDR3 spans 15 residues. Germline V gene lookup returns CDR1 LNHDA and CDR2 SQIVND (reference sequence). The J segment lost 5 bases and the V segment lost 1 base, leaving 5 bases of the junction unmatched.

V usage is TRBV7-2 and J usage is TRBJ2-3; weak D call: TRBD2 (6 bases). Trimming shortened V by 1 base and J by 0 bases, and 11 bases separated the two germline ends. The CDR3 runs to 16 residues. CDR1 and CDR2 from the germline V gene are SGHTA and FQGNSA. CDR3 nucleotides: TGTGCCAGCAGCTTAGTGGGTAGCGGAAGCACAGATACGCAGTATTTT. Its translation: CASSLVGSGSTDTQYF. Filled out from reference TRBV7-2 and TRBJ2-3, the complete variable domain reads GAGVSQSPSNKVTEKGKDVELRCDPISGHTALYWYRQSLGQGLEFLIYFQGNSAPDKSGLPSDRFSAERTGGSVSTLTIQRTQQEDSAVYLCASSLVGSGSTDTQYFGPGTRLTVL.

The chain is built from TRBV25-1 and TRBJ1-1; D unresolved. Germline V gene data show CDR1 as MGHDK and CDR2 as SYGVNS. This CDR3 comprises 15 residues. V lost 6 bases, J lost 5 bases, and 19 bases lay in between. CDR3 sequence reads: CASRDFRVPGTEAFF. The DNA for the CDR3 is TGTGCCAGCAGGGATTTCCGGGTCCCGGGGACTGAAGCTTTCTTT.